A single sample is the source of the 16 T cell receptor beta chains below, sequenced in a study of radiation and T cells in renal cell carcinoma. TCRdb keeps only in-frame clones here, not all; method: immunoSEQ multiplex PCR. The table records some 58,000 clones, roughly 72% of them present only once. Sample time point: blood 2 weeks post-SBRT. The sample's treatment: 15 Gy SBRT to primary tumor, nephrectomy 4 weeks later. Sequencing used blood, obtained from a patient whose treatment included radiotherapy and nephrectomy. These TCRs come from a man aged 60 to 75 with renal cell carcinoma.

The rearrangement joins TRBV19 to TRBJ1-5; D ambiguous. V was shortened by 3 bases and J by 5 bases, with 11 bases between the two germline ends. The CDR3 has 14 residues. Germline V gene lookup returns CDR1 LNHDA and CDR2 SQIVND (reference sequence). Here the CDR3 reads CASSIWVGDQPQHF. CDR3 bases: TGTGCCAGTAGTATTTGGGTTGGGGATCAGCCCCAGCATTTT.

V usage is TRBV4-3 and J usage is TRBJ1-5; possibly TRBD1 for D (5 bases). In germline, CDR1 is LGHNA, CDR2 YSLEER. The CDR3 consists of 16 residues. Trimming stripped 0 bases from V and 3 bases from J, with 12 bases between. The CDR3: CASSQDAGRDNQPQHF. The CDR3 bases are TGCGCCAGCAGCCAAGATGCAGGCAGGGACAATCAGCCCCAGCATTTT.

The V gene is TRBV6-5, the J gene TRBJ1-1; D perhaps matches TRBD1 (5 bases). CDR1 is MNHEY, CDR2 SVGAGI, per germline. CDR3 length: 14 amino acids. V was trimmed by 2 bases and J by 5 bases, leaving 12 bases between them. This CDR3 reads CASSYGGGGTEAFF. The CDR3 nucleotides read TGTGCCAGCAGTTACGGGGGAGGAGGTACTGAAGCTTTCTTT.

This clone has a single count. The chain recombines TRBV6-1 with TRBJ1-4; 7 bases line up with TRBD1. J lost 1 base, V lost 4 bases, and 3 bases had no gene match. In germline, CDR1 is MNHNS, CDR2 SASEGT. The CDR3 loop spans 15 amino acids. CDR3 nucleotide sequence: TGTGCCAGCAGTGGACAGGGACGAACTAATGAAAAACTGTTTTTT. It translates to CASSGQGRTNEKLFF.

This clone was picked up one time. This chain links TRBV10-3 with TRBJ1-2; 8 positions match TRBD1. Germline assignment: CDR1 ENHRY and CDR2 SYGVKD. The ends lost 2 bases at V and 4 bases at J; junction bases unmatched: 9. The CDR3 extends over 16 amino acids. The DNA for the CDR3 is TGTGCCATCAGTGAGCCGGGACAGGCGTCGGGCTATGGCTACACCTTC. Translation: CAISEPGQASGYGYTF.

The chain employs TRBV11-3 and TRBJ1-1, with D possibly being TRBD1 (5 bases). This CDR3 is built from 16 residues. Germline V CDR1 and CDR2: SGHNT, YENEEA. Trimming removed 1 base from V and 5 bases from J, with 17 bases in between. The CDR3 loop is CASSLGRSGGKTEAFF. DNA of the CDR3: TGTGCCAGCAGCTTAGGCCGCTCGGGGGGAAAGACTGAAGCTTTCTTT.

This sequence joins TRBV5-5 and TRBJ2-3; D gene uncertain. V lost 0 bases and J lost 0, with 11 bases in between. The germline V gene encodes CDR1 SGHKS and CDR2 YYEKEE (reference sequence). The length of the CDR3 is 16 residues. CDR3 amino acids: CASSLGPGRSTDTQYF. The CDR3 DNA reads TGTGCCAGCAGCTTGGGTCCAGGTAGGAGCACAGATACGCAGTATTTT.

This clone was observed a single time. J is TRBJ1-2 and V is TRBV27; D is undetermined. Per germline, CDR1 MNHEY and CDR2 SMNVEV (reference sequence). The V end lost 0 bases, the J end lost 5 bases, and 10 bases lay between the germline ends. The CDR3 is 14 amino acids. The CDR3 DNA reads as TGTGCCAGCAGTTTATCCCCCCGGAGGTATGGCTACACCTTC. Protein: CASSLSPRRYGYTF.

This chain connects TRBV29-1 to TRBJ1-4, with TRBD1 identical over 7 bases. The V gene end was trimmed by 5 bases and the J gene end by 3 bases; junction bases not matched to a gene: 6. The germline V gene has CDR1 SQVTM and CDR2 ANQGSEA. The CDR3 extends over 14 amino acids. CDR3 in DNA: TGCAGCGTTCAACAGGGGAATCCTAATGAAAAACTGTTTTTT. It codes for CSVQQGNPNEKLFF.

The V gene is TRBV11-2, the J gene TRBJ1-1; possible D gene TRBD1, 6 bases. Germline-derived CDR1 and CDR2 are SGHAT and FQNNGV. The V end was cut by 4 bases, the J end by 4 bases, with 10 bases between. This CDR3 contains 13 residues. The CDR3 DNA reads as TGTGCCAGCAGCTACAGGGAGGGCACTGAAGCTTTCTTT. Protein: CASSYREGTEAFF.

This rearrangement joins TRBV5-1 to TRBJ1-5, with a tentative D call TRBD1 (5 bases). V lost 0 bases to trimming and J lost 9 bases, with 10 bases between them. Germline CDR1 and CDR2: SGHRS and YFSETQ. The CDR3 is 13 amino acids. CDR3 residues: CASSLGQGGPQHF. In DNA form, the CDR3 reads TGCGCCAGCAGCTTGGGGCAGGGCGGGCCCCAGCATTTT.

V usage is TRBV6-1 and J usage is TRBJ1-5, with D uncertain. The CDR3 runs to 14 residues. CDR1 MNHNS and CDR2 SASEGT come from the germline V gene. The germline V and J ends were trimmed by 1 base and 4 bases, with 8 bases remaining between them. CDR3 coding DNA: TGTGCCAGCAGTGAAGTCGGCCGTAATCAGCCCCAGCATTTT. Translated, it gives CASSEVGRNQPQHF.

A single count supports this clone. The J gene is TRBJ1-3, the V gene TRBV18; D unclear. Between the trimmed V and J ends, which lost 5 bases and 4 bases, there was a span of 12 bases. The CDR3 has 14 amino acids. CDR1 KGHSH and CDR2 LQKENI come from the germline V gene. Here the CDR3 reads CASSSTAPGNTIYF. As DNA, the CDR3 is TGTGCCAGCTCATCTACAGCTCCGGGAAACACCATATATTTT.

V usage is TRBV29-1 and J usage is TRBJ1-3; D may be TRBD1 (5 bases). The germline V gene has CDR1 SQVTM and CDR2 ANQGSEA. The CDR3 has 14 residues. The germline V and J ends were trimmed by 0 bases and 2 bases, with 8 bases remaining between them. The CDR3 protein is CSVEERRAGNTIYF. Written as DNA, the CDR3 is TGCAGCGTTGAAGAACGCAGGGCTGGAAACACCATATATTTT.

This chain links TRBV11-3 with TRBJ1-1, with D possibly being TRBD1 (6 bases). The germline V and J ends were trimmed by 0 bases and 2 bases, with 13 bases remaining between them. This CDR3 has 16 amino acids. CDR1 is SGHNT, CDR2 YENEEA, per germline. The CDR3 DNA reads TGTGCCAGCAGCTTAGATGGAGGGGGGCTTAACACTGAAGCTTTCTTT. This translates into CASSLDGGGLNTEAFF.

For the CDR3, the DNA is TGCGCCAGCAGCTTGGCCCCGGGGGCACAGACCCAGTACTTC. Its translation: CASSLAPGAQTQYF. This chain uses TRBV5-1 with TRBJ2-5; the D gene could be TRBD1 or TRBD2 (6 bases each). Trimming left V 0 bases short and J 6 bases short, with 12 bases between. This CDR3 comprises 14 residues. Germline lookup yields CDR1 SGHRS and CDR2 YFSETQ.